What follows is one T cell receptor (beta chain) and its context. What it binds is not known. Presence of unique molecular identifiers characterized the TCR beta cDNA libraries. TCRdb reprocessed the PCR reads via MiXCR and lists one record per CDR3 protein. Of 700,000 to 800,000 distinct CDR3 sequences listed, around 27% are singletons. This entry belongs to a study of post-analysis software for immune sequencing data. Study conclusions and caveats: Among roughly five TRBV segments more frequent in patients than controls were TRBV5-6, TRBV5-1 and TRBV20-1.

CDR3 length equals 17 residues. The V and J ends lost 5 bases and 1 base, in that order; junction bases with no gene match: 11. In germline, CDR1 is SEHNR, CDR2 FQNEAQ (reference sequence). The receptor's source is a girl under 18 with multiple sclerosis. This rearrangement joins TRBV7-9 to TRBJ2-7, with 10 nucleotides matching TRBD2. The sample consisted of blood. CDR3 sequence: CASSDEGLASSSYEQYF. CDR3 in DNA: TGTGCCAGCAGCGATGAGGGACTAGCGTCGTCGTCCTACGAGCAGTACTTC.